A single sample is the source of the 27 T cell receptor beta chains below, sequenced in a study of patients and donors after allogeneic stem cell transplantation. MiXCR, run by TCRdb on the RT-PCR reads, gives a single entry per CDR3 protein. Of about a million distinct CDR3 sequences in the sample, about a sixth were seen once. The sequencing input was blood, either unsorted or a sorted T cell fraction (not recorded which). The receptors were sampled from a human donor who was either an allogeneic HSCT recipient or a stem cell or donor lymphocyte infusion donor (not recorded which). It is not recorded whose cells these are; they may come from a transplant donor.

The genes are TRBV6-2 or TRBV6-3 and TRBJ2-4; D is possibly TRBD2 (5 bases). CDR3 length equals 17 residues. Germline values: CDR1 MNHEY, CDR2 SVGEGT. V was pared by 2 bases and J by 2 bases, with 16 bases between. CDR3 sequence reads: CASSYAGVEVTKNIQYF. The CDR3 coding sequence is TGTGCCAGCAGTTACGCCGGGGTAGAGGTTACCAAAAACATTCAGTACTTC.

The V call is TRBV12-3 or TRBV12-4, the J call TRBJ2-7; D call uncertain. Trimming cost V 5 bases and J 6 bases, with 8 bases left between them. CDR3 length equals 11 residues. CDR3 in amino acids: CASSMGSEQYF. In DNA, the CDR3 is TGTGCCAGCAGTATGGGCTCCGAGCAGTACTTC.

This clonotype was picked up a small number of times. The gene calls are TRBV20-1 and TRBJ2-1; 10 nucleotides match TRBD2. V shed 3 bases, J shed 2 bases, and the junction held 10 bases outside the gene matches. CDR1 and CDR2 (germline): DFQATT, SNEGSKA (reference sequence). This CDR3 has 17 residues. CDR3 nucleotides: TGCAGTGCTAGTGTCAGAATAGCGGGGGGAGCCTACAATGAGCAGTTCTTC. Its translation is CSASVRIAGGAYNEQFF.

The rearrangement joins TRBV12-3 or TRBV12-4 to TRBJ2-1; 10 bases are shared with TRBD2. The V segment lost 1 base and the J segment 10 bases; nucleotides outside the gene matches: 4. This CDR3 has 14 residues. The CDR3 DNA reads TGTGCCAGCAGTTTAGTTATAGCGGGAGGCGAGCAGTTCTTC. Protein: CASSLVIAGGEQFF.

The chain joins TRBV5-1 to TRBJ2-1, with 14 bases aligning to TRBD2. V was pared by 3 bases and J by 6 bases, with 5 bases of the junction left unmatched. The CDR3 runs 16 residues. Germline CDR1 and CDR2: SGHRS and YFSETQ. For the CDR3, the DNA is TGCGCCAGCAGCTGGGGACTAGCGGGAGTCCTCAATGAGCAGTTCTTC. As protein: CASSWGLAGVLNEQFF.

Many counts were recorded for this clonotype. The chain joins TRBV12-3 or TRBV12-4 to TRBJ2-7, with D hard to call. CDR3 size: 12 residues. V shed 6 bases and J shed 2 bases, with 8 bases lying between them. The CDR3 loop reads CASSSDPYEQYF. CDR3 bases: TGTGCCAGCAGCTCGGACCCCTACGAGCAGTACTTC.

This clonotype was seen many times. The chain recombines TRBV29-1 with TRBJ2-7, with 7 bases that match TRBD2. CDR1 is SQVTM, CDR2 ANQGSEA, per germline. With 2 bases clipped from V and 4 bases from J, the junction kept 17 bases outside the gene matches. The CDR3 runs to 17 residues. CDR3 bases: TGCAGCGTTGAAATCCTAGCGGATACATTTGGGGATTACGAGCAGTACTTC. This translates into CSVEILADTFGDYEQYF.

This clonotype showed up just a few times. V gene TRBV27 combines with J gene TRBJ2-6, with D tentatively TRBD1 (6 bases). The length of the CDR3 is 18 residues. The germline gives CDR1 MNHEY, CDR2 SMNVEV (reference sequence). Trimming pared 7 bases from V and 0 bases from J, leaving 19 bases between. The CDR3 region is CASTRGQISSSGANVLTF. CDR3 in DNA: TGTGCCAGCACCAGGGGACAAATCTCTTCCTCTGGGGCCAACGTCCTGACTTTC.

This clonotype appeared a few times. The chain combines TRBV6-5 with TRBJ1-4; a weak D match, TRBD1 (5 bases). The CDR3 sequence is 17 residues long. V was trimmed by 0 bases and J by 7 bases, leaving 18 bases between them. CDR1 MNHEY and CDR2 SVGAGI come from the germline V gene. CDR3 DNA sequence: TGTGCCAGCAGTTACTCGTCAACAGGCCTAGTAGGTGAAAAACTGTTTTTT. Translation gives CASSYSSTGLVGEKLFF.

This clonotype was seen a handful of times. Written as DNA, the CDR3 is TGCAGCGTTGAACCGGGAAACAATGAGCAGTTCTTC. Residues: CSVEPGNNEQFF. The chain recombines TRBV29-1 with TRBJ2-1; D is possibly TRBD2 (5 bases). Germline V gene data show CDR1 as SQVTM and CDR2 as ANQGSEA. V was shortened by 2 bases and J by 5 bases, with 7 bases between the two germline ends. The CDR3 runs to 12 residues.

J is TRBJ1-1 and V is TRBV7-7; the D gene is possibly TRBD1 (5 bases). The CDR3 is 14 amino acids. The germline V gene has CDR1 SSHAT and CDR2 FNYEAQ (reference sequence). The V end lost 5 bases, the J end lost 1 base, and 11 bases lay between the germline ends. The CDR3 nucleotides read TGTGCCAGCAGCGAGGCAGGGCAGAACACTGAAGCTTTCTTT. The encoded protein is CASSEAGQNTEAFF.

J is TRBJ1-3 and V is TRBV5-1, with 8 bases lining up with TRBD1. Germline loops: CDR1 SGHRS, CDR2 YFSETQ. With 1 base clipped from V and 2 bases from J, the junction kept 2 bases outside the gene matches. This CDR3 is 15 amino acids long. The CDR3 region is CASSLPGQAGNTIYF. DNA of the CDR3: TGCGCCAGCAGCTTGCCGGGACAGGCTGGAAACACCATATATTTT.

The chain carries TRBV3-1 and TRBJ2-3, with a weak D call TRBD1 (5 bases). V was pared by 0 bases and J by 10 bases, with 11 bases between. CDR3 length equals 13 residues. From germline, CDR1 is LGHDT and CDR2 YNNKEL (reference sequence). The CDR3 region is CASSQDHQGAQYF. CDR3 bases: TGTGCCAGCAGCCAAGATCATCAGGGTGCGCAGTATTTT.

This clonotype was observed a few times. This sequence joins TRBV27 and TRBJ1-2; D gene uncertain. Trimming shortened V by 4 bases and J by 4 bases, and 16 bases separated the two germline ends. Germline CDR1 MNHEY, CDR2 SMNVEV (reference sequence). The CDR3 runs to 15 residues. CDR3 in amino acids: CASSSSRTELYGYTF. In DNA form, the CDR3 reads TGTGCCAGCAGTTCCTCCCGGACGGAGCTCTATGGCTACACCTTC.

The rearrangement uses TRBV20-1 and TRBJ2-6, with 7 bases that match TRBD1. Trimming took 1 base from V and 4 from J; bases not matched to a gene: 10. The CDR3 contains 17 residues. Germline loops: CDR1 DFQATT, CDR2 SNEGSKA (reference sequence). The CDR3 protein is CSARAHQGESGANVLTF. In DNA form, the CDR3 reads TGCAGTGCTAGAGCCCATCAGGGGGAATCCGGGGCCAACGTCCTGACTTTC.

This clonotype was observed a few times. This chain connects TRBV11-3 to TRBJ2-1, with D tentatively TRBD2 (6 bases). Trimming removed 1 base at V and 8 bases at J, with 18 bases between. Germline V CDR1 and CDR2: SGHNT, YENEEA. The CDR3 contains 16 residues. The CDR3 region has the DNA TGTGCCAGCAGCTTAGCGCGGACTACCCTCGGGTATGAGCAGTTCTTC. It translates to CASSLARTTLGYEQFF.

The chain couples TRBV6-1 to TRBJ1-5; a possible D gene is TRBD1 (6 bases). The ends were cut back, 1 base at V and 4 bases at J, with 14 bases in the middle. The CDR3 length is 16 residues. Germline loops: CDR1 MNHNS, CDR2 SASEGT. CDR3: CASSEGRGWGNQPQHF. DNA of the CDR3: TGTGCCAGCAGTGAAGGCAGGGGTTGGGGTAATCAGCCCCAGCATTTT.

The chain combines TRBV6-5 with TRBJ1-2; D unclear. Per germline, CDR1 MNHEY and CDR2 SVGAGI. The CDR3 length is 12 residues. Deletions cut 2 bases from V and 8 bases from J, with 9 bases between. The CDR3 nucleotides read TGTGCCAGCAGTTACGGGTGGAGGGGCTACACCTTC. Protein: CASSYGWRGYTF.

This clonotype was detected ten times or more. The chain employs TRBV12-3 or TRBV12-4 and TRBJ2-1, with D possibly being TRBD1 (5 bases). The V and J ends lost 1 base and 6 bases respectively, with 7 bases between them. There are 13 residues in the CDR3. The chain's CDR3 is CASSLGRVNEQFF. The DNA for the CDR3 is TGTGCCAGCAGTTTAGGCAGGGTCAATGAGCAGTTCTTC.

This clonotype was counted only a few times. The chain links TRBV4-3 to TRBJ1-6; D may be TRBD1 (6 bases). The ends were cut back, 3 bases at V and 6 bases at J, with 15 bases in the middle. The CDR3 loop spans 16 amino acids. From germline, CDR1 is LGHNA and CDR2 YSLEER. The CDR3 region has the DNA TGCGCCAGCAGCCACGACGCCGACAGGCTTAATTCACCCCTCCACTTT. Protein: CASSHDADRLNSPLHF.

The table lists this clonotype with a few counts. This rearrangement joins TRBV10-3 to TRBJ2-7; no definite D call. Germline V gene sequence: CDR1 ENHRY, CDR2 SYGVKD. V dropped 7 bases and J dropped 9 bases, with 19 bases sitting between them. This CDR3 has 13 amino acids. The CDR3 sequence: CAITGGRQTRQYF. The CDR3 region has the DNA TGTGCCATCACGGGCGGCAGGCAAACGAGGCAGTACTTC.

The CDR3 nucleotides read TGTGCCAGCAGACGTAAGGGAGGCGGCTACACCTTC. This gives the protein CASRRKGGGYTF. This chain uses TRBV6-2 or TRBV6-3 with TRBJ1-2, with D unclear. The CDR3 extends over 12 amino acids. Germline assignment: CDR1 MNHEY and CDR2 SVGEGT. V was trimmed by 6 bases and J by 8 bases, leaving 13 bases between them.

CDR3 region: CAWSGIQGDEAFF. For the CDR3, the DNA is TGTGCCTGGAGTGGGATCCAAGGGGATGAAGCTTTCTTT. The gene calls are TRBV30 and TRBJ1-1; a weak D match, TRBD1 (5 bases). Between the trimmed V and J ends, which lost 1 base and 7 bases, there was a span of 13 bases. Germline CDR1 reads GTSNPN; CDR2 reads SVGIG (reference sequence). This CDR3 has 13 residues.

The CDR3, as DNA: TGTGCCAGCAGTGACGGTCAAGAGACCCAGTACTTC. It is translated as CASSDGQETQYF. The chain employs TRBV2 and TRBJ2-5; no reliable D call. Germline assignment: CDR1 SNHLY and CDR2 FYNNEI. This CDR3 is 12 amino acids long. Trimming removed 3 bases at V and 2 bases at J, with 4 bases between.

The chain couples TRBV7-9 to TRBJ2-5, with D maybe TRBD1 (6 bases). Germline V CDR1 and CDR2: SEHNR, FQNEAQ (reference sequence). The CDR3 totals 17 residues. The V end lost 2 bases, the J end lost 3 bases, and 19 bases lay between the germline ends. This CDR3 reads CASSLQAGAKGKETQYF. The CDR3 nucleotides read TGTGCCAGCAGCTTACAGGCAGGGGCGAAAGGCAAAGAGACCCAGTACTTC.

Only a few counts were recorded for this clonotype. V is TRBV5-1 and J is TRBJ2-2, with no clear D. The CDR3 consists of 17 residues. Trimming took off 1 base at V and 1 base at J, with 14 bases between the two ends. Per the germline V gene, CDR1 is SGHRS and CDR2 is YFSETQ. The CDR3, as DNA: TGCGCCAGCAGCTTGTCGGCACGCACCATGAACACCGGGGAGCTGTTTTTT. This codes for CASSLSARTMNTGELFF.

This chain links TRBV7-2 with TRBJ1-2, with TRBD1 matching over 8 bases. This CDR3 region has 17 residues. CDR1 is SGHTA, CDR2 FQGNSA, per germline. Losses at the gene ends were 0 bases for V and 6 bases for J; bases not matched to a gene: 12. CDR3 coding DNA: TGTGCCAGCAGCTTAGCCATCCTTCGGACAGGGACCAATGGCTACACCTTC. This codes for CASSLAILRTGTNGYTF. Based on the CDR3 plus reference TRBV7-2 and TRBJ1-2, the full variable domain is GAGVSQSPSNKVTEKGKDVELRCDPISGHTALYWYRQSLGQGLEFLIYFQGNSAPDKSGLPSDRFSAERTGGSVSTLTIQRTQQEDSAVYLCASSLAILRTGTNGYTFGSGTRLTVV.